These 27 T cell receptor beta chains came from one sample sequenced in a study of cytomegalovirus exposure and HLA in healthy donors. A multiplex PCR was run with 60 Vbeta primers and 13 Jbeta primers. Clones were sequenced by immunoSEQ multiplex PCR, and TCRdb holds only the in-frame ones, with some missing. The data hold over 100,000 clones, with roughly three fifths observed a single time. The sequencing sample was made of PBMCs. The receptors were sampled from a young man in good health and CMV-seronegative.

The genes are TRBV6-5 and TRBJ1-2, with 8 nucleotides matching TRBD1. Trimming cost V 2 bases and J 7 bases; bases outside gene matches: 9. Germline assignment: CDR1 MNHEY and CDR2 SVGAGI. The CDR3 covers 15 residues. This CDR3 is CASSYGGQVPGGYTF. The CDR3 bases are TGTGCCAGCAGTTACGGGGGACAGGTTCCTGGTGGCTACACCTTC.

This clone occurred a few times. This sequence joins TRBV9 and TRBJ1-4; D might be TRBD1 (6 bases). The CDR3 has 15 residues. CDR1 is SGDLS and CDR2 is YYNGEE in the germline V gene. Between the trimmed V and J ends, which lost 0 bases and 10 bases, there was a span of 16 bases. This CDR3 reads CASSVGGGGARKLFF. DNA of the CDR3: TGTGCCAGCAGCGTAGGAGGTGGGGGCGCAAGAAAACTGTTTTTT.

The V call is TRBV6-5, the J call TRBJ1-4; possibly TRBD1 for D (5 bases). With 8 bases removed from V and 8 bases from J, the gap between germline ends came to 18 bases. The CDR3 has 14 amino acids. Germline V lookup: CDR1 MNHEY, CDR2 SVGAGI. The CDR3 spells CASRGAVLREKLFF. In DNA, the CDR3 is TGTGCCAGCCGTGGGGCCGTCCTTAGGGAAAAACTGTTTTTT.

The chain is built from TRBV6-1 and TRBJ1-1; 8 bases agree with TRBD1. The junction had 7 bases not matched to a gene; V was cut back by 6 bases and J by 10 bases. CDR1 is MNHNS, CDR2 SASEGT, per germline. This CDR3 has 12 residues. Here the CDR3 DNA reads TGTGCCAGCAGCGAGACAGGGGTTGGAGCTTTCTTT. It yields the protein CASSETGVGAFF.

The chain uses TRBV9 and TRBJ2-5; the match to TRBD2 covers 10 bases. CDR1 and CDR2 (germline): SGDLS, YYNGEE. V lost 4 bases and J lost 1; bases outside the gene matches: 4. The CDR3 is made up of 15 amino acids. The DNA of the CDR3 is TGTGCCAGCAGCTTAATAGCGGGGGGCCAAGAGACCCAGTACTTC. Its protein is CASSLIAGGQETQYF. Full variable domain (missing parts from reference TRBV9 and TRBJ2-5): DSGVTQTPKHLITATGQRVTLRCSPRSGDLSVYWYQQSLDQGLQFLIQYYNGEERAKGNILERFSAQQFPDLHSELNLSSLELGDSALYFCASSLIAGGQETQYFGPGTRLLVL.

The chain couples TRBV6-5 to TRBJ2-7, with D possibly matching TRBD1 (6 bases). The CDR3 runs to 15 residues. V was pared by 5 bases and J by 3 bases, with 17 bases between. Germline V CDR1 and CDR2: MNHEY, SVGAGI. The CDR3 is CASSLSQGQFYEQYF. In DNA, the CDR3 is TGTGCCAGCAGTCTCTCCCAAGGACAGTTCTACGAGCAGTACTTC.

CDR3 sequence reads: CASSPGLAEQFF. As DNA, the CDR3 is TGTGCCAGCAGCCCGGGACTAGCGGAGCAGTTCTTC. V gene TRBV7-9 combines with J gene TRBJ2-1; 10 nucleotides agree with TRBD2. The CDR3 spans 12 residues. The germline V gene has CDR1 SEHNR and CDR2 FQNEAQ (reference sequence). J gave up 10 bases and V 5 bases, and 2 bases lay outside the gene matches.

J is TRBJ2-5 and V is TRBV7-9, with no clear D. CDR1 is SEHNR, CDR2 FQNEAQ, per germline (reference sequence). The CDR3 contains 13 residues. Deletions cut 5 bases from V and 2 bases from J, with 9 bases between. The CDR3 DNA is TGTGCCAGCAGCCCGGAACAGCAAGAGACCCAGTACTTC. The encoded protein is CASSPEQQETQYF.

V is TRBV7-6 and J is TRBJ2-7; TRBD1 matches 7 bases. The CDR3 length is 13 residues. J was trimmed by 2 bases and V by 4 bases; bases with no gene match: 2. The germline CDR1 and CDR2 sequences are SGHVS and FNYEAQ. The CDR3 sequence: CASSWDSTYEQYF. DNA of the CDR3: TGTGCCAGCAGCTGGGACAGCACCTACGAGCAGTACTTC.

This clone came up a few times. Here the CDR3 reads CASSQEGRWTEAFF. CDR3 DNA: TGCGCCAGCAGCCAAGAGGGGAGGTGGACTGAAGCTTTCTTT. The chain couples TRBV4-1 to TRBJ1-1; D is undetermined. The CDR3 sequence is 14 residues long. V gave up 0 bases and J gave up 5 bases, with 10 bases separating them. Germline V lookup: CDR1 MGHRA, CDR2 YSYEKL.

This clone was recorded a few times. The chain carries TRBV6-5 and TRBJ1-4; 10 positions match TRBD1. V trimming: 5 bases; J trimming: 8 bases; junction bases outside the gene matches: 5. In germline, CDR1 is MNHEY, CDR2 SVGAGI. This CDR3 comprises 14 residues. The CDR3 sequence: CASSRTGGREKLFF. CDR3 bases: TGTGCCAGCAGTCGGACAGGGGGAAGAGAAAAACTGTTTTTT.

CDR3 nucleotides: TGTGCCAGCAGCGTAGTCGAAAACCTAGGGGACACCTACTATGGCTACACCTTC. Amino acids: CASSVVENLGDTYYGYTF. J is TRBJ1-2 and V is TRBV9, with D possibly matching TRBD1 (6 bases). The V gene's germline CDR1 is SGDLS and CDR2 YYNGEE. The CDR3 has 18 residues. Trimming took off 0 bases at V and 3 bases at J, with 21 bases between the two ends. Supplemented by reference TRBV9 and TRBJ1-2, the full variable domain reads DSGVTQTPKHLITATGQRVTLRCSPRSGDLSVYWYQQSLDQGLQFLIQYYNGEERAKGNILERFSAQQFPDLHSELNLSSLELGDSALYFCASSVVENLGDTYYGYTFGSGTRLTVV.

CDR3 in amino acids: CASSQDRGSNQPQHF. The CDR3, as DNA: TGCGCCAGCAGCCAAGACAGGGGTAGCAATCAGCCCCAGCATTTT. This chain connects TRBV4-3 to TRBJ1-5; D perhaps matches TRBD1 (6 bases). Germline V gene sequence: CDR1 LGHNA, CDR2 YSLEER. This CDR3 region has 15 residues. V lost 0 bases to trimming and J lost 0 bases, with 6 bases between them.

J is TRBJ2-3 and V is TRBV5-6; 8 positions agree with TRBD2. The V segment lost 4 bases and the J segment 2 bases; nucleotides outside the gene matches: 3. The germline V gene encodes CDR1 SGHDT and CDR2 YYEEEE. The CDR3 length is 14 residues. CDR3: CASSAGLATDTQYF. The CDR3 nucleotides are TGTGCCAGCAGCGCAGGACTAGCCACAGATACGCAGTATTTT.

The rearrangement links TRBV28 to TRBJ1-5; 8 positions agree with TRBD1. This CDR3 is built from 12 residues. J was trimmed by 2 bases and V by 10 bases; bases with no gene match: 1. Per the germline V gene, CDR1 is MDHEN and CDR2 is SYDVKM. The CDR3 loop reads CAIQGGNQPQHF. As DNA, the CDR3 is TGTGCCATACAGGGGGGCAATCAGCCCCAGCATTTT.

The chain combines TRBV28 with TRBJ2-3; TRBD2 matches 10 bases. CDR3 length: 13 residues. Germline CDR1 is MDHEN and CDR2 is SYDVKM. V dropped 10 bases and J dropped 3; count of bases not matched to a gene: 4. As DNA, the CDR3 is TGTGCCACCCTAGCGGGAGAGACAGATACGCAGTATTTT. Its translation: CATLAGETDTQYF.

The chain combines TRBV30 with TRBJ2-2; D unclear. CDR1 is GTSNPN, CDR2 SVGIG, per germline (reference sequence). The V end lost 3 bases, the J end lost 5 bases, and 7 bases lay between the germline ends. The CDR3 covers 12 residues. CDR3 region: CAWRHYTGELFF. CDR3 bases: TGTGCCTGGAGGCACTATACCGGGGAGCTGTTTTTT.

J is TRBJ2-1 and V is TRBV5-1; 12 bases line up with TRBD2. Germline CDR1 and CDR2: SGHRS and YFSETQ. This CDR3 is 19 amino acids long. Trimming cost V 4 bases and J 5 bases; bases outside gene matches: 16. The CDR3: CASSGSTSGRPEYHNEQFF. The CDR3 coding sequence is TGCGCCAGCAGCGGATCGACTAGCGGGAGACCCGAATACCACAATGAGCAGTTCTTC. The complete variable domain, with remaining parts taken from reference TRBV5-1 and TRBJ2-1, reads KAGVTQTPRYLIKTRGQQVTLSCSPISGHRSVSWYQQTPGQGLQFLFEYFSETQRNKGNFPGRFSGRQFSNSRSEMNVSTLELGDSALYLCASSGSTSGRPEYHNEQFFGPGTRLTVL.

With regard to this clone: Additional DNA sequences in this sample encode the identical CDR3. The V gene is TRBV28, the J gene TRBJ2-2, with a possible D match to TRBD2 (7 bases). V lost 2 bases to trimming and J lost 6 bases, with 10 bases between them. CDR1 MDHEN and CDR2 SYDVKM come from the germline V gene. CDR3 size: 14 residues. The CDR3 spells CASSLQGRAGELFF. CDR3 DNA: TGTGCCAGCAGTTTACAGGGGAGGGCCGGGGAGCTGTTTTTT.

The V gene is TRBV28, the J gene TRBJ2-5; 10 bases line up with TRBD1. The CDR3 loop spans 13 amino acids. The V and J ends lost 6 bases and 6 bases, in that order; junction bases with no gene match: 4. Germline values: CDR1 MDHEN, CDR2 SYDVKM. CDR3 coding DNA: TGTGCCAGCAGCCGGGGACAGGGGAAGACCCAGTACTTC. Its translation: CASSRGQGKTQYF.

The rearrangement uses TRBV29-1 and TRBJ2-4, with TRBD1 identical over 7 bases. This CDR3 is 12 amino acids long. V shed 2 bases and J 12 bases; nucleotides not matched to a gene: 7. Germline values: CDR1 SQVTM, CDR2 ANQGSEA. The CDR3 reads CSVERDSMNQYF. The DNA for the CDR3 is TGCAGCGTTGAACGGGACAGTATGAATCAGTACTTC.

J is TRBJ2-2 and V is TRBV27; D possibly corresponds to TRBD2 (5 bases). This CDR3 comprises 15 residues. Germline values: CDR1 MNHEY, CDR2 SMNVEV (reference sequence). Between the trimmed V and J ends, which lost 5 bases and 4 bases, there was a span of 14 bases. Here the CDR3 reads CASSPRPSGTGELFF. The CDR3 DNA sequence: TGTGCCAGCAGTCCCCGTCCGAGCGGCACCGGGGAGCTGTTTTTT.

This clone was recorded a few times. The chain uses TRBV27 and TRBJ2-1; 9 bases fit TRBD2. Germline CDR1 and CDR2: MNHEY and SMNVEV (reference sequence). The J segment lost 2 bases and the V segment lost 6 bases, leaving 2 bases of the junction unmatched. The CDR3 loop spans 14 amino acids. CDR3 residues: CASRAGGPYNEQFF. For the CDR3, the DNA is TGTGCCAGCAGGGCGGGAGGGCCCTACAATGAGCAGTTCTTC.

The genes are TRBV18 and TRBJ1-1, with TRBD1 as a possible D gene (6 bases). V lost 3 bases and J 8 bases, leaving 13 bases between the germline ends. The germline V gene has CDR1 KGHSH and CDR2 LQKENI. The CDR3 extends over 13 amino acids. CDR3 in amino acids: CASSPTGGWEAFF. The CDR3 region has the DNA TGTGCCAGCTCACCGACGGGGGGCTGGGAAGCTTTCTTT.

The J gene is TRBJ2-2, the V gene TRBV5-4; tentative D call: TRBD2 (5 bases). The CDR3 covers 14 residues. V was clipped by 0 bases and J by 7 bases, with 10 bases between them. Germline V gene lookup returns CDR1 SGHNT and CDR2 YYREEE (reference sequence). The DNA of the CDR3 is TGTGCCAGCAGCTTGGACCCGAGCGGCGGGGAGCTGTTTTTT. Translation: CASSLDPSGGELFF.

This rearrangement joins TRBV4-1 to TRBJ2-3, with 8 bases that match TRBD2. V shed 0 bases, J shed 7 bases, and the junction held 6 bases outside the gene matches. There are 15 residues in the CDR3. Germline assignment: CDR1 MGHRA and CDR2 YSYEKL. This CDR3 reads CASSQEGLVGNTQYF. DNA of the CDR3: TGCGCCAGCAGCCAAGAGGGACTAGTGGGAAATACGCAGTATTTT.

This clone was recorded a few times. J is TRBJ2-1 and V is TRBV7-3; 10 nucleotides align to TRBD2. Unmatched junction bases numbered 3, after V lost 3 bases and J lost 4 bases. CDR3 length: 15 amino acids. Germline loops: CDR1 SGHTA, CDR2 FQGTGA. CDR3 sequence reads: CASSFIAGGYNEQFF. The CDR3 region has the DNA TGTGCCAGCAGCTTCATAGCGGGGGGATACAATGAGCAGTTCTTC.